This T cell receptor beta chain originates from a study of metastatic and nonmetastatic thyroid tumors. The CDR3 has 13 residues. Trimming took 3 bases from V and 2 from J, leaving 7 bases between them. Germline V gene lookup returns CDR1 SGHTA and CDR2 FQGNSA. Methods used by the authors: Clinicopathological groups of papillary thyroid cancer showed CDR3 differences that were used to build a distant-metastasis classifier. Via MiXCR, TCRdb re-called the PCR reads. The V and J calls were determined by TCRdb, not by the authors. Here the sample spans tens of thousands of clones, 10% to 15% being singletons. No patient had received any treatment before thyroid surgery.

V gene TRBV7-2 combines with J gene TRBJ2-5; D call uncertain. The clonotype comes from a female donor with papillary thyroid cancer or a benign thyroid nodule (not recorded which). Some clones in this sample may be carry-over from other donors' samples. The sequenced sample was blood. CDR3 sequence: CASSLVFQETQYF. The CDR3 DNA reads TGTGCCAGCAGCTTGGTCTTTCAAGAGACCCAGTACTTC.